The clone carrying this TCR beta chain was counted between two and nine times. The antigen is not known. MiXCR, run by TCRdb on the RT-PCR reads, gives a single entry per CDR3 protein. This table has roughly 760,000 distinct CDR3 sequences, 20% to 25% appearing once. The sample comes from a study of response to subunit inactivated influenza vaccine. Study-wide results and limits: The authors proposed limited new T cell recruitment per seasonal influenza vaccination.

Germline V gene sequence: CDR1 SGHTA, CDR2 FQGNSA. The CDR3 runs 15 residues. The J segment lost 6 bases and the V segment lost 6 bases, leaving 11 bases of the junction unmatched. The input for sequencing was PBMCs from blood, taken around 5 days after vaccination. The source of this sequence is a middle-aged man who received an inactivated influenza vaccine. The chain carries TRBV7-2 and TRBJ2-7; TRBD1 aligns across 10 bases. CDR3 nucleotide sequence: TGTGCCAGCAGTTCCGACAGGGGGCAGGGGGGCGAGCAGTACTTC. This gives the protein CASSSDRGQGGEQYF.